Below, 6 T cell receptor beta chains from the same sample are listed, as sequenced in a study of T cell changes during pregnancy in multiple sclerosis. Assay: immunoSEQ multiplex PCR; the TCRdb copy retains only in-frame clones and omits some. The table has approximately 44,000 clones, approximately 91% seen once. Source: CD8+ T cells from peripheral blood mononuclear cells, taken in the third trimester of pregnancy. The receptors shown here come from a female donor with multiple sclerosis, enrolled in a pregnancy study.

The chain employs TRBV4-1 and TRBJ2-1; 11 positions agree with TRBD2. With V trimmed by 4 bases and J by 8 bases, 7 bases remained unmatched. There are 15 residues in the CDR3. Germline V gives CDR1 MGHRA, CDR2 YSYEKL. The CDR3: CASSPSSGGLDEQFF. The CDR3 DNA is TGCGCCAGCAGCCCTTCTAGCGGGGGGTTGGATGAGCAGTTCTTC.

This chain uses TRBV6-5 with TRBJ2-3; 7 positions agree with TRBD1. Germline V gene data show CDR1 as MNHEY and CDR2 as SVGAGI. CDR3 length: 16 residues. J lost 4 bases, V lost 0 bases, and 7 bases had no gene match. DNA for the CDR3: TGTGCCAGCAGTTACTCGAGCCCACAGGGGCCAGATACGCAGTATTTT. This sequence encodes CASSYSSPQGPDTQYF.

The gene calls are TRBV27 and TRBJ2-3; D is ambiguous. Germline CDR1 reads MNHEY; CDR2 reads SMNVEV (reference sequence). The CDR3 covers 16 residues. V was clipped by 3 bases and J by 3 bases, with 16 bases between them. The CDR3 reads CASSFLREVGTDTQYF. For the CDR3, the DNA is TGTGCCAGCAGTTTTCTGCGCGAAGTCGGGACAGATACGCAGTATTTT.

Points on this clone: An end of the junction does not agree with germline; a read error may underlie this. The chain uses TRBV27 and TRBJ2-3; D gene unclear. Germline-derived CDR1 and CDR2 are MNHEY and SMNVEV (reference sequence). CDR3 length: 16 amino acids. The CDR3 nucleotides read TGTGCCGGCAGTCCCCCCCTGGGCCGTGTCACAGATACGCAGTATTTT. This gives the protein CAGSPPLGRVTDTQYF.

The chain recombines TRBV7-9 with TRBJ2-1; possibly TRBD1 for D (6 bases). Germline CDR1 reads SEHNR; CDR2 reads FQNEAQ (reference sequence). The CDR3 contains 14 residues. With 8 bases removed from V and 4 bases from J, the gap between germline ends came to 15 bases. In DNA form, the CDR3 reads TGTGCCAGCCCCGCCAGGGGATCGTACAATGAGCAGTTCTTC. Protein sequence: CASPARGSYNEQFF.

The J gene is TRBJ2-1, the V gene TRBV15; 9 bases fit TRBD2. Unmatched junction bases numbered 16, after V lost 3 bases and J lost 10 bases. Germline V gene lookup returns CDR1 LNHNV and CDR2 YYDKDF (reference sequence). The CDR3 has 17 amino acids. For the CDR3, the DNA is TGTGCCACCAGCAGTATACGTCCGGGACTAGCCTACGACGAGCAGTTCTTC. Translation gives CATSSIRPGLAYDEQFF.